One sample yielded the 28 T cell receptor beta chains listed below, sequenced in a study of blood T cell repertoires in COVID-19. Assay used: immunoSEQ multiplex PCR; TCRdb lists only in-frame clones, some missing. Found here are 250,000 to 300,000 clones, 70% to 90% of them singletons; the top ten hold 9.5% to 15%. Sequences were obtained from peripheral blood. The origin of the receptors is a woman aged 30 to 39 with COVID-19, enrolled during active disease.

The V gene is TRBV5-4, the J gene TRBJ1-1; D unresolved. This CDR3 comprises 15 residues. Germline V gene data show CDR1 as SGHNT and CDR2 as YYREEE (reference sequence). V was trimmed by 0 bases and J by 1 base, leaving 10 bases between them. The CDR3 DNA reads TGTGCCAGCAGCTTGGTAGGACTGTCGAACACTGAAGCTTTCTTT. Translating it yields CASSLVGLSNTEAFF.

The chain combines TRBV5-6 with TRBJ2-3; 7 nucleotides agree with TRBD1. Losses at the gene ends were 0 bases for V and 7 bases for J; bases not matched to a gene: 8. This CDR3 is 15 amino acids long. Germline CDR1 reads SGHDT; CDR2 reads YYEEEE. This chain's CDR3 is CASSLGGTATYTQYF. DNA of the CDR3: TGTGCCAGCAGCTTGGGAGGGACAGCAACTTATACGCAGTATTTT.

This clone was seen a few times. The chain is built from TRBV6-6 and TRBJ1-5; TRBD1 aligns across 8 bases. The CDR3 consists of 14 residues. V lost 6 bases to trimming and J lost 4 bases; unmatched junction nucleotides: 5. Germline loops: CDR1 MNHNY, CDR2 SVGAGI (reference sequence). The CDR3 region is CASSNRDRNQPQHF. CDR3 nucleotide sequence: TGTGCCAGCAGCAACCGGGACAGGAATCAGCCCCAGCATTTT.

The rearrangement links TRBV4-1 to TRBJ2-7; maybe TRBD1 (5 bases). Germline CDR1 and CDR2: MGHRA and YSYEKL. Trimming shortened V by 0 bases and J by 6 bases, and 15 bases separated the two germline ends. This CDR3 contains 15 residues. The CDR3 region has the DNA TGCGCCAGCAGCCAAGATGGGCAGGGAAGGGGCGAGCAGTACTTC. This translates into CASSQDGQGRGEQYF.

The chain has TRBV6-1 and TRBJ2-7, with 12 bases lining up with TRBD2. Germline values: CDR1 MNHNS, CDR2 SASEGT. V lost 3 bases, J lost 6 bases, and 3 bases stayed unmatched. This CDR3 has 14 residues. In DNA, the CDR3 is TGTGCCAGCAGTGAGTCACTAGCGGGGGGCGAGCAGTACTTC. Protein: CASSESLAGGEQYF.

This chain links TRBV19 with TRBJ1-6, with D possibly TRBD1 on 6 matching bases. Germline CDR1 reads LNHDA; CDR2 reads SQIVND (reference sequence). This CDR3 spans 14 amino acids. V was clipped by 4 bases and J by 10 bases, with 14 bases between them. The DNA for the CDR3 is TGTGCCAGTAGTACACAGGGATCAAGGTCACCCCTCCACTTT. Protein: CASSTQGSRSPLHF.

The chain is built from TRBV29-1 and TRBJ1-5, with TRBD1 matching 9 bases. CDR1 and CDR2 (germline): SQVTM, ANQGSEA. This CDR3 region has 14 residues. Trimming cost V 4 bases and J 4 bases; bases outside gene matches: 5. The CDR3: CSVVAGTGNQPQHF. CDR3 bases: TGCAGCGTTGTGGCTGGGACAGGGAATCAGCCCCAGCATTTT.

This clone was picked up one time. The chain recombines TRBV7-5 with TRBJ2-3; TRBD2, the table's D call, was not compared with the DNA. TRBV7-5 is reported as a pseudogene. The CDR3 is 15 amino acids. CDR3 sequence (DNA): TGTGTCAGAAGCATCCAGGAAGCGGGGACAGATACGCAGTATTTT. Residues: CVRSIQEAGTDTQYF.

The chain has TRBV5-6 and TRBJ2-1; D is perhaps TRBD1 (5 bases). The germline CDR1 and CDR2 sequences are SGHDT and YYEEEE. The CDR3 totals 15 residues. V was pared by 0 bases and J by 2 bases, with 9 bases between. The CDR3 loop reads CASSLVRVPYNEQFF. The DNA of the CDR3 is TGTGCCAGCAGCTTGGTCAGGGTGCCCTACAATGAGCAGTTCTTC.

The V call is TRBV23-1, the J call TRBJ1-1, with 8 bases that match TRBD1. TRBV23-1 is annotated as an ORF whose role is uncertain. The CDR3 is 16 amino acids. The junction had 9 bases not matched to a gene; V was cut back by 0 bases and J by 6 bases. CDR3 sequence reads: CASSQSRWDRRSEAFF. Here the CDR3 DNA reads TGCGCCAGCAGTCAATCCCGGTGGGACAGGAGGTCTGAAGCTTTCTTT.

The CDR3 is CASSPPLASYEQYF. The CDR3 nucleotides read TGTGCCAGCAGCCCCCCATTGGCCTCCTACGAGCAGTACTTC. The chain has TRBV3-1 (or the pseudogene TRBV3-2) and TRBJ2-7; no clear D. Germline CDR1 and CDR2: LGHDT and YNNKEL (reference sequence). This CDR3 is 14 amino acids long. The V gene lost 4 bases and the J gene lost 0 bases, with 10 bases spanning the gap.

The chain joins TRBV28 to TRBJ1-1, with D hard to call. Trimming stripped 5 bases from V and 0 bases from J, with 19 bases between. The CDR3 extends over 17 amino acids. Germline CDR1 reads MDHEN; CDR2 reads SYDVKM. The CDR3 coding sequence is TGTGCCAGCAGTCTGGGAGGAGCAGCCAAGATGAACACTGAAGCTTTCTTT. Translating it yields CASSLGGAAKMNTEAFF.

This clone showed up just a few times. The V call is TRBV27, the J call TRBJ1-4, with no clear D. CDR1 and CDR2 from the germline V gene are MNHEY and SMNVEV (reference sequence). The CDR3 covers 14 residues. Trimming shortened V by 0 bases and J by 7 bases, and 9 bases separated the two germline ends. The CDR3 spells CASSLSWGGEKLFF. In DNA, the CDR3 is TGTGCCAGCAGTTTATCCTGGGGAGGTGAAAAACTGTTTTTT.

The J gene is TRBJ1-1, the V gene TRBV5-1; 7 bases are a match to TRBD1. The length of the CDR3 is 17 residues. The trim removed 2 bases at V and 5 bases at J, leaving 15 bases unmatched. CDR1 SGHRS and CDR2 YFSETQ come from the germline V gene. In DNA form, the CDR3 reads TGCGCCAGCAGCTTAAGAACAGGGGCTCTAACGGGTACTGAAGCTTTCTTT. This encodes CASSLRTGALTGTEAFF.

The chain links TRBV24-1 to TRBJ1-2; no reliable D call. CDR3 length: 12 residues. The V gene's germline CDR1 is KGHDR and CDR2 SFDVKD. The V and J ends lost 6 bases and 4 bases respectively, with 8 bases between them. CDR3: CATSQEGYGYTF. For the CDR3, the DNA is TGTGCCACCAGTCAGGAGGGCTATGGCTACACCTTC.

The chain uses TRBV11-2 and TRBJ1-4, with 10 positions matching TRBD1. From germline, CDR1 is SGHAT and CDR2 FQNNGV. V was pared by 3 bases and J by 8 bases, with 3 bases of the junction left unmatched. The CDR3 sequence is 14 residues long. The CDR3 DNA sequence: TGTGCCAGCAGCTTCGGGACAGGGGAAGAAAAACTGTTTTTT. This codes for CASSFGTGEEKLFF.

The CDR3 reads CASSQAGLVWETQYF. CDR3 nucleotides: TGTGCCAGCAGCCAGGCAGGACTAGTCTGGGAGACCCAGTACTTC. The chain couples TRBV3-1 (or the pseudogene TRBV3-2) to TRBJ2-5; TRBD2 aligns across 7 bases. Germline assignment: CDR1 LGHDT and CDR2 YNNKEL (reference sequence). Losses at the gene ends were 3 bases for V and 5 bases for J; bases not matched to a gene: 9. CDR3 length: 15 residues.

The chain carries TRBV5-1 and TRBJ2-5; 15 bases match TRBD2. CDR1 and CDR2 from the germline V gene are SGHRS and YFSETQ. The CDR3 runs 17 residues. V dropped 4 bases and J dropped 2; count of bases not matched to a gene: 6. The CDR3 sequence is CASSPGLAGGPQETQYF. In DNA form, the CDR3 reads TGCGCCAGCAGCCCGGGACTAGCGGGGGGCCCTCAAGAGACCCAGTACTTC. The full variable domain, rest sourced from reference TRBV5-1 and TRBJ2-5, is KAGVTQTPRYLIKTRGQQVTLSCSPISGHRSVSWYQQTPGQGLQFLFEYFSETQRNKGNFPGRFSGRQFSNSRSEMNVSTLELGDSALYLCASSPGLAGGPQETQYFGPGTRLLVL.

The V call is TRBV11-2, the J call TRBJ2-7, with TRBD2 matching 10 bases. This CDR3 has 17 residues. V shed 1 base, J shed 2 bases, and the junction held 8 bases outside the gene matches. Germline loops: CDR1 SGHAT, CDR2 FQNNGV. The CDR3 sequence is CASSLGGVSGGPYEQYF. The CDR3 bases are TGTGCCAGCAGCTTAGGAGGGGTTAGCGGGGGGCCCTACGAGCAGTACTTC.

This chain uses TRBV7-6 with TRBJ2-3, with a possible D match to TRBD1 (5 bases). This CDR3 region has 15 residues. Per germline, CDR1 SGHVS and CDR2 FNYEAQ. V lost 5 bases to trimming and J lost 5 bases, with 17 bases between them. CDR3 protein: CASSHGVGAEDTQYF. The CDR3 coding sequence is TGTGCCAGCAGCCACGGAGTAGGGGCAGAAGATACGCAGTATTTT.

The V call is TRBV6-5, the J call TRBJ1-3, with 7 nucleotides matching TRBD1. J gave up 7 bases and V 3 bases, and 6 bases lay outside the gene matches. CDR3 length equals 14 residues. CDR1 is MNHEY, CDR2 SVGAGI, per germline. Here the CDR3 DNA reads TGTGCCAGCAGTTATGACAGGGTTTGGAACACCATATATTTT. As protein: CASSYDRVWNTIYF.

This chain connects TRBV21-1 to TRBJ1-2; no DNA check was done on the table's D call, TRBD1. TRBV21-1 is termed a pseudogene. The CDR3 consists of 16 residues. CDR3 DNA: TGTGCCAGCAGCAAAGCCAGGACAGGGGTAAACTATGGCTACACCTTC. Its translation is CASSKARTGVNYGYTF.

The J gene is TRBJ1-2, the V gene TRBV5-1; weak D call: TRBD1 (5 bases). Trimming left V 0 bases short and J 7 bases short, with 13 bases between. Germline CDR1 reads SGHRS; CDR2 reads YFSETQ. The CDR3 is made up of 14 amino acids. In DNA, the CDR3 is TGCGCCAGCAGCTTGGTAGGGGAAAGAGGTGGCTACACCTTC. Protein sequence: CASSLVGERGGYTF. Complete variable domain (other parts from reference TRBV5-1 and TRBJ1-2): KAGVTQTPRYLIKTRGQQVTLSCSPISGHRSVSWYQQTPGQGLQFLFEYFSETQRNKGNFPGRFSGRQFSNSRSEMNVSTLELGDSALYLCASSLVGERGGYTFGSGTRLTVV.

This clone appeared a few times. The V gene is TRBV6-2 or TRBV6-3, the J gene TRBJ2-7, with D hard to call. CDR3 length: 12 residues. With 4 bases removed from V and 4 bases from J, the gap between germline ends came to 8 bases. Germline CDR1 MNHEY, CDR2 SVGEGT. CDR3 loop: CASSFNFYEQYF. The CDR3 DNA follows: TGTGCCAGCAGTTTCAACTTTTACGAGCAGTACTTC.

V usage is TRBV3-1 (or the pseudogene TRBV3-2) and J usage is TRBJ1-2; 9 nucleotides agree with TRBD1. The trim removed 4 bases at V and 8 bases at J, leaving 8 bases unmatched. Germline CDR1 reads LGHDT; CDR2 reads YNNKEL (reference sequence). The length of the CDR3 is 14 residues. The CDR3 spells CASSLGTGSGGYTF. DNA of the CDR3: TGTGCCAGCAGCCTTGGGACAGGGTCTGGGGGCTACACCTTC.

The genes are TRBV28 and TRBJ2-7, with TRBD2 identical over 7 bases. Trimming removed 5 bases from V and 2 bases from J; junction bases left unmatched: 3. There are 13 residues in the CDR3. From germline, CDR1 is MDHEN and CDR2 SYDVKM. The CDR3 region has the DNA TGTGCCAGCAGTCCGGGGGGAACCTACGAGCAGTACTTC. Translated, it gives CASSPGGTYEQYF.

In its sample, this clone was seen once. The chain combines TRBV4-2 with TRBJ2-1, with 15 bases fitting TRBD2. The V gene end was trimmed by 3 bases and the J gene end by 7 bases; junction bases not matched to a gene: 13. This CDR3 comprises 19 residues. Germline V gene sequence: CDR1 LGHNA, CDR2 YNFKEQ. This CDR3 is CASSQIPGLAGGVTNEQFF. CDR3 in DNA: TGTGCCAGCAGCCAGATTCCGGGACTAGCGGGGGGAGTGACGAATGAGCAGTTCTTC.

The V gene is TRBV7-2, the J gene TRBJ1-5, with D perhaps TRBD1 (5 bases). CDR1 is SGHTA, CDR2 FQGNSA, per germline. V gave up 0 bases and J gave up 7 bases, with 13 bases separating them. The CDR3 is made up of 15 amino acids. The DNA for the CDR3 is TGTGCCAGCAGCTTAGCGTTTCAGGGAAAGCAGCCCCAGCATTTT. This encodes CASSLAFQGKQPQHF.